Each of the 18 T cell receptor beta chains below was sequenced from the same sample in a study of blood T cell repertoires in COVID-19 (TCRdb year 2020). Library preparation used the immunoSEQ multiplex PCR assay. TCRdb stores this immuneACCESS table with in-frame sequences only. Part of the clones is absent; in the studies checked, under half of the shortfall reflects unresolved V genes, and no reason is known for the rest. The sample contains about 120,000 clones, roughly 90% of them found a single time. The top ten hold around 4.5% of the sample. The sample consisted of peripheral blood. Every receptor here comes from a man in his sixties with COVID-19, enrolled during active disease.

The sample holds a few counts of this clone. Other DNA sequences from this sample encode an identical CDR3 as well. The rearrangement joins TRBV27 to TRBJ1-2; 7 bases map to TRBD1. The ends lost 5 bases at V and 1 base at J; junction bases unmatched: 4. CDR3 size: 14 residues. Germline values: CDR1 MNHEY, CDR2 SMNVEV (reference sequence). CDR3 coding DNA: TGTGCCAGCAGTCCACGACAGGGTAACTATGGCTACACCTTC. The encoded protein is CASSPRQGNYGYTF.

The gene calls are TRBV5-5 and TRBJ2-7; TRBD1 is a possible D gene (5 bases). CDR3 length: 13 residues. Deletions cut 2 bases from V and 6 bases from J, with 12 bases between. Germline values: CDR1 SGHKS, CDR2 YYEKEE (reference sequence). CDR3 sequence: CASSLGRGLEQYF. The CDR3 DNA sequence: TGTGCCAGCAGCTTAGGAAGGGGCCTCGAGCAGTACTTC.

The chain joins TRBV7-9 to TRBJ2-5, with 8 bases lining up with TRBD1. The CDR3 totals 16 residues. J gave up 5 bases and V 5 bases, and 13 bases lay outside the gene matches. Germline V lookup: CDR1 SEHNR, CDR2 FQNEAQ (reference sequence). CDR3 sequence (DNA): TGTGCCAGCAGCAAAACCGCAGGGGGCGGTTGGGAGACCCAGTACTTC. Translated, it gives CASSKTAGGGWETQYF.

A remark on this clone: The same CDR3 arises from other DNA sequences in this sample as well. The V gene is TRBV9, the J gene TRBJ1-2; D is perhaps TRBD1 (5 bases). Germline V gene sequence: CDR1 SGDLS, CDR2 YYNGEE. This CDR3 spans 13 amino acids. V lost 2 bases and J 3 bases, leaving 8 bases between the germline ends. The DNA for the CDR3 is TGTGCCAGCAGCGTCGGAGGGGACTATGGCTACACCTTC. Its translation is CASSVGGDYGYTF. Looking up the rest from reference TRBV9 and TRBJ1-2 gives the full variable domain: DSGVTQTPKHLITATGQRVTLRCSPRSGDLSVYWYQQSLDQGLQFLIQYYNGEERAKGNILERFSAQQFPDLHSELNLSSLELGDSALYFCASSVGGDYGYTFGSGTRLTVV.

The V and J genes are TRBV4-1 and TRBJ1-1, with D unresolved. Between the trimmed V and J ends, which lost 6 bases and 1 base, there was a span of 12 bases. This CDR3 region has 14 residues. The germline V gene has CDR1 MGHRA and CDR2 YSYEKL. CDR3 sequence reads: CASRAILQNTEAFF. The CDR3 region has the DNA TGCGCCAGCAGGGCGATACTACAGAACACTGAAGCTTTCTTT.

The genes are TRBV27 and TRBJ1-6; D remains unclear. The CDR3 runs to 13 residues. Trimming took 4 bases from V and 7 from J, leaving 8 bases between them. The germline V gene encodes CDR1 MNHEY and CDR2 SMNVEV (reference sequence). The CDR3 protein is CASSSRGNSPLHF. The CDR3 DNA reads as TGTGCCAGCAGTTCTCGGGGAAATTCACCCCTCCACTTT.

This rearrangement joins TRBV28 to TRBJ1-1; 9 bases are a match to TRBD1. The V segment lost 7 bases and the J segment 1 base; nucleotides outside the gene matches: 7. Germline CDR1 is MDHEN and CDR2 is SYDVKM. The CDR3 is 15 residues long. The CDR3 bases are TGTGCCAGCACCCGCGACAGGGGGACGAACACTGAAGCTTTCTTT. Residues: CASTRDRGTNTEAFF.

A few counts support this clone. J is TRBJ2-7 and V is TRBV15; TRBD1 might be the D (6 bases). The CDR3 spans 14 residues. V shed 3 bases and J shed 6 bases, with 15 bases lying between them. The germline V gene encodes CDR1 LNHNV and CDR2 YYDKDF (reference sequence). CDR3 in DNA: TGTGCCACCAGCAGTCAGGGGAAGGGGCTCGAGCAGTACTTC. Its translation is CATSSQGKGLEQYF.

V gene TRBV2 combines with J gene TRBJ1-5; 8 bases fit TRBD1. Germline values: CDR1 SNHLY, CDR2 FYNNEI. The CDR3 is made up of 15 amino acids. V dropped 5 bases and J dropped 2; count of bases not matched to a gene: 5. The CDR3 nucleotides are TGTGCCAGCAGTCGGACAGGGTCGGGCAATCAGCCCCAGCATTTT. It specifies CASSRTGSGNQPQHF.

The V and J genes are TRBV30 and TRBJ1-6; maybe TRBD1 (6 bases). CDR1 and CDR2 from the germline V gene are GTSNPN and SVGIG (reference sequence). V was cut by 3 bases and J by 7 bases, with 16 bases left in between. CDR3 length: 15 residues. CDR3 DNA sequence: TGTGCCTGGAGAGGGGTGGGGGCCAGGAATTCACCCCTCCACTTT. The encoded protein is CAWRGVGARNSPLHF.

The CDR3 DNA is TGTGCCAGCAGTTACTCGGGGCAGGCGGGGCCTGAAGCTTTCTTT. This translates into CASSYSGQAGPEAFF. The rearrangement joins TRBV6-5 to TRBJ1-1; D is perhaps TRBD1 (5 bases). Trimming took off 0 bases at V and 6 bases at J, with 14 bases between the two ends. The CDR3 length is 15 residues. Germline CDR1 and CDR2: MNHEY and SVGAGI.

This rearrangement joins TRBV7-9 to TRBJ2-7; TRBD1 matches at 9 bases. Germline CDR1 and CDR2: SEHNR and FQNEAQ (reference sequence). V gave up 1 base and J gave up 5 bases; unmatched junction bases: 3. The CDR3 is made up of 14 amino acids. As DNA, the CDR3 is TGTGCCAGCAGCTTAGTACAGGGGGCGAACGAGCAGTACTTC. Protein sequence: CASSLVQGANEQYF.

This clone was found a few times. The chain has TRBV2 and TRBJ1-6, with unresolved D. The CDR3 consists of 13 residues. Germline values: CDR1 SNHLY, CDR2 FYNNEI. V gave up 6 bases and J gave up 8 bases, with 11 bases separating them. Written as DNA, the CDR3 is TGTGCCAGCAGCCTAGACCTCTATTCACCCCTCCACTTT. This gives the protein CASSLDLYSPLHF.

The chain combines TRBV11-3 with TRBJ2-3; 11 bases line up with TRBD2. Germline CDR1 reads SGHNT; CDR2 reads YENEEA. The CDR3 has 15 residues. The J segment lost 5 bases and the V segment lost 3 bases, leaving 4 bases of the junction unmatched. CDR3 residues: CASSLTSGVKDTQYF. In nucleotides, the CDR3 is TGTGCCAGCAGCTTGACTAGCGGGGTGAAAGATACGCAGTATTTT.

The rearrangement links TRBV5-4 to TRBJ1-2, with D perhaps TRBD1 (6 bases). The CDR3 runs to 15 residues. Germline loops: CDR1 SGHNT, CDR2 YYREEE (reference sequence). Trimming took off 0 bases at V and 2 bases at J, with 11 bases between the two ends. The CDR3 nucleotides are TGTGCCAGCAGCTTGGCCTTGGGGGCCAACTATGGCTACACCTTC. Protein product: CASSLALGANYGYTF.

V gene TRBV6-5 combines with J gene TRBJ1-2; D call uncertain. V lost 5 bases and J 8 bases, leaving 15 bases between the germline ends. Germline CDR1 MNHEY, CDR2 SVGAGI. The CDR3 is 13 residues long. CDR3 residues: CASSITPEGGYTF. CDR3 sequence (DNA): TGTGCCAGCAGTATCACACCTGAGGGCGGCTACACCTTC.

The chain carries TRBV6-5 and TRBJ1-3; D perhaps matches TRBD1 (6 bases). CDR1 and CDR2 from the germline V gene are MNHEY and SVGAGI. V dropped 4 bases and J dropped 3 bases, with 16 bases sitting between them. The CDR3 loop spans 16 amino acids. The DNA of the CDR3 is TGTGCCAGCAGTTCCTCTCGGGGGGCGGGTGGAAACACCATATATTTT. Amino acid sequence: CASSSSRGAGGNTIYF.

CDR3 in amino acids: CASREQGALNYGYTF. The CDR3 bases are TGTGCCAGCAGAGAACAGGGGGCCCTTAACTATGGCTACACCTTC. This chain links TRBV3-1 (or the pseudogene TRBV3-2) with TRBJ1-2; 9 bases fit TRBD1. V was pared by 6 bases and J by 1 base, with 6 bases of the junction left unmatched. This CDR3 region has 15 residues. Per the germline V gene, CDR1 is LGHDT and CDR2 is YNNKEL (reference sequence).